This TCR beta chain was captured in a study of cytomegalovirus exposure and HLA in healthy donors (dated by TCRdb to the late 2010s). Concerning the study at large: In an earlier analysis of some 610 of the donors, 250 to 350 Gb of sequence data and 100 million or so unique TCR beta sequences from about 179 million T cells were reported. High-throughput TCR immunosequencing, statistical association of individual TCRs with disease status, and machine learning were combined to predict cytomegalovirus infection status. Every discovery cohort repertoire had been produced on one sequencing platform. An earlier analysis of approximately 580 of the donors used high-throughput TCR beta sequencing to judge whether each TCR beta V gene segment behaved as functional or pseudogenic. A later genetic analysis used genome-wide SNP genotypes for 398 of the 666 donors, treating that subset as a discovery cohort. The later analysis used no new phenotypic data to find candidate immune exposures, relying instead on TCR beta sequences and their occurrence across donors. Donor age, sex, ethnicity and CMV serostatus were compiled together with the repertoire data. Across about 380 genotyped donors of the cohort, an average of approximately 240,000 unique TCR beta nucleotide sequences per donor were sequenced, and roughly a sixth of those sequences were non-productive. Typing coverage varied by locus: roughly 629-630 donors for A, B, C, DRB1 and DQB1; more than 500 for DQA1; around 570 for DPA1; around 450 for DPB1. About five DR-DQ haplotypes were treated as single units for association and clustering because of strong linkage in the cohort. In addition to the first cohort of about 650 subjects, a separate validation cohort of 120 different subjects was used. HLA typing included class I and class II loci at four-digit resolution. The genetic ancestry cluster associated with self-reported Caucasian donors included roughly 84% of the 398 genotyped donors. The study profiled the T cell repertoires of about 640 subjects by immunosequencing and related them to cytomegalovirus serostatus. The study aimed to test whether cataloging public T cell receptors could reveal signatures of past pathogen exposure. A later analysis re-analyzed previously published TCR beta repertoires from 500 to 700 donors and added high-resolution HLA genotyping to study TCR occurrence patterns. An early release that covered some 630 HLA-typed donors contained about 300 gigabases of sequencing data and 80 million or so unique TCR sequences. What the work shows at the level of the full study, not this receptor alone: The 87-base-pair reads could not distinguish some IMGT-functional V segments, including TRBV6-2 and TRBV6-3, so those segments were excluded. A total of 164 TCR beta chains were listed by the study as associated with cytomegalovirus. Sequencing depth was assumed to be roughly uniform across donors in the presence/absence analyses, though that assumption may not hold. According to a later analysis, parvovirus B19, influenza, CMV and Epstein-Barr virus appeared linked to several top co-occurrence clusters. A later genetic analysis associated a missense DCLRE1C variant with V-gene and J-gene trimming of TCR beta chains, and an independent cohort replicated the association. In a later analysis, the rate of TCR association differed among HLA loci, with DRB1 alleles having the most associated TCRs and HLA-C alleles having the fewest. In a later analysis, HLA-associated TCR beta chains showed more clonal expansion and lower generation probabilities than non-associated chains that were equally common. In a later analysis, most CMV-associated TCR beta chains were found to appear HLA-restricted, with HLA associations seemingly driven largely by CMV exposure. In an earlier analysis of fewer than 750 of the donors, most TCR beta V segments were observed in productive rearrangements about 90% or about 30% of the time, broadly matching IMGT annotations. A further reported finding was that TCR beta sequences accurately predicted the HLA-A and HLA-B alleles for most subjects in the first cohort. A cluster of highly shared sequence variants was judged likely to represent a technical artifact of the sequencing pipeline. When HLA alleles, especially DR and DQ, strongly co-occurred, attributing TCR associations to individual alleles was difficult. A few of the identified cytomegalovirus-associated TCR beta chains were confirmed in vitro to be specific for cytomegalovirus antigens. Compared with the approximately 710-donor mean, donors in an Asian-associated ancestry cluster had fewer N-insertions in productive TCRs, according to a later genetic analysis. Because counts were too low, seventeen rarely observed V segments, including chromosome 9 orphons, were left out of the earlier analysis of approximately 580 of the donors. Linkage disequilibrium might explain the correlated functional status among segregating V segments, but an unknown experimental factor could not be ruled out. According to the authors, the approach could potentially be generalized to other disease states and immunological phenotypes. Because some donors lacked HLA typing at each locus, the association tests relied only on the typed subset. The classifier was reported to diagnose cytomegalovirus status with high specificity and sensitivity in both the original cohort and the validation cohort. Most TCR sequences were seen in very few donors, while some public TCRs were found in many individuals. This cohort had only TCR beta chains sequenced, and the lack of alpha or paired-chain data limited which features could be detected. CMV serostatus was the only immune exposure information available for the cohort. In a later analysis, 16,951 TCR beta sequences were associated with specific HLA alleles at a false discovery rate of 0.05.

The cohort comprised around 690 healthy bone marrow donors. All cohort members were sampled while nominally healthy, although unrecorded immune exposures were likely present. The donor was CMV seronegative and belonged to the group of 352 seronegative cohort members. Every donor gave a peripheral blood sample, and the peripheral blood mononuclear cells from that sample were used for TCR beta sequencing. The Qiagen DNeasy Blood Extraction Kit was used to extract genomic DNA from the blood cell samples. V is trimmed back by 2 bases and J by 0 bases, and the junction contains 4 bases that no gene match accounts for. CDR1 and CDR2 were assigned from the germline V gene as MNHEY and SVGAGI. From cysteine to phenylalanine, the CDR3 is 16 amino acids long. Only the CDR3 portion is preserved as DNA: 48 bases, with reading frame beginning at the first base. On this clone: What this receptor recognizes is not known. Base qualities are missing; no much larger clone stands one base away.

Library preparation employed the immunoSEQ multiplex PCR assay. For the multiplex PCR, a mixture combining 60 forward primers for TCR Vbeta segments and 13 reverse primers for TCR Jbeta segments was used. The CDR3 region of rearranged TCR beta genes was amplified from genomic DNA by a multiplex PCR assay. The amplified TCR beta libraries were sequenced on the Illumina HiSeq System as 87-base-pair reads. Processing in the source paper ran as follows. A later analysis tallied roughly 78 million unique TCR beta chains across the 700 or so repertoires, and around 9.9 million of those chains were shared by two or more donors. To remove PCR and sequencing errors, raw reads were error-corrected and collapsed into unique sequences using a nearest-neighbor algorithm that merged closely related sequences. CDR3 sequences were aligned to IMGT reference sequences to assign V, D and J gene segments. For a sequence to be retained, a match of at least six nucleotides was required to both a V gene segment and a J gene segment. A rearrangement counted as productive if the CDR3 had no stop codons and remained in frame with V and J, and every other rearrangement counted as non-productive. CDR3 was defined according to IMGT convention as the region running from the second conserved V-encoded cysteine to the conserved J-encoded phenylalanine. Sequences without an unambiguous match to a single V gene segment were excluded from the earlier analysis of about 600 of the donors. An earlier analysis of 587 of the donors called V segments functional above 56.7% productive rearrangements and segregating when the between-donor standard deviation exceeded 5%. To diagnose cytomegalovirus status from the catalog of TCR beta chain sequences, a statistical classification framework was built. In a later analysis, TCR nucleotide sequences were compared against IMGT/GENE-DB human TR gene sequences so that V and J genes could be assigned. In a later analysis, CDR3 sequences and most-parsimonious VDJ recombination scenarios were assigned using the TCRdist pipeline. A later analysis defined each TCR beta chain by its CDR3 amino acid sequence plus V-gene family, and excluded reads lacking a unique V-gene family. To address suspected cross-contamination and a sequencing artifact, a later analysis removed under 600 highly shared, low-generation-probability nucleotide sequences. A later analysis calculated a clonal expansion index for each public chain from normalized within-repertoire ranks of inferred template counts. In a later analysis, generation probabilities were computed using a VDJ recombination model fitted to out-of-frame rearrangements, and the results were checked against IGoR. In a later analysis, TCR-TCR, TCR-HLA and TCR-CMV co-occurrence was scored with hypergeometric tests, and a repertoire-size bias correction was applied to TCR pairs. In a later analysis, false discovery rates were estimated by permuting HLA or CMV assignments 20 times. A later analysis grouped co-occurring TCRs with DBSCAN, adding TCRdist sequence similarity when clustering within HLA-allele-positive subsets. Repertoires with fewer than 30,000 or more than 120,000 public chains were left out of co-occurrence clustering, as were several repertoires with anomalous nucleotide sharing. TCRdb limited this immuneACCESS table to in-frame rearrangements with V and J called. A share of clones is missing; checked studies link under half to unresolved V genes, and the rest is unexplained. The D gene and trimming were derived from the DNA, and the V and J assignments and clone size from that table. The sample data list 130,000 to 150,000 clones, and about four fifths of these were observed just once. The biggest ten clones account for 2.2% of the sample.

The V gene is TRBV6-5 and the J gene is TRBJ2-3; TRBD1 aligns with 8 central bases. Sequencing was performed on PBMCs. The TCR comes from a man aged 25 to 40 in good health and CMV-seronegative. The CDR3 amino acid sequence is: CASSYRRTGSTDTQYF. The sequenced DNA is TGTGCCAGCAGTTACCGGAGGACAGGGAGCACAGATACGCAGTATTTT.